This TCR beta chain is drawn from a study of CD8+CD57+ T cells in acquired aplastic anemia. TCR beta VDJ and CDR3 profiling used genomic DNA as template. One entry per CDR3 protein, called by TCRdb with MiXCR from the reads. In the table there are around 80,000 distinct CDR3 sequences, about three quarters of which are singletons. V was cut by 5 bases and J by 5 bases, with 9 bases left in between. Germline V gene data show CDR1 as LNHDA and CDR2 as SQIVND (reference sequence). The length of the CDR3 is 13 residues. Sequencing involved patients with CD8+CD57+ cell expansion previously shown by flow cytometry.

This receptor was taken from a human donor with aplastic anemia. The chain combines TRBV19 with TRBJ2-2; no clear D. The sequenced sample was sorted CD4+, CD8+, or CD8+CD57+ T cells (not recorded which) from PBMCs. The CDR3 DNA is TGTGCCAGTAGTCTAACAGAAACCGGGGAGCTGTTTTTT. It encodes CASSLTETGELFF. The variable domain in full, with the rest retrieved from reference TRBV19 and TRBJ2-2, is DGGITQSPKYLFRKEGQNVTLSCEQNLNHDAMYWYRQDPGQGLRLIYYSQIVNDFQKGDIAEGYSVSREKKESFPLTVTSAQKNPTAFYLCASSLTETGELFFGEGSRLTVL.